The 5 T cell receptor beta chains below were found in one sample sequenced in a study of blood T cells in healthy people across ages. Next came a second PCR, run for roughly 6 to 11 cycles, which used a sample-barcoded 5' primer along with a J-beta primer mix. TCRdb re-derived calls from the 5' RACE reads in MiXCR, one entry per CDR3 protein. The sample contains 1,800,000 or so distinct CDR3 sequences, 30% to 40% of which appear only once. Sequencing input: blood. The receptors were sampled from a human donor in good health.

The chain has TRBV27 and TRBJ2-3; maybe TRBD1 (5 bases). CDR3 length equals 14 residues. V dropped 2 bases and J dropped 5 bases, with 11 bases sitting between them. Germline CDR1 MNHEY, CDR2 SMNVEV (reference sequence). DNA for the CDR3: TGTGCCAGCAGTTTAATTGCAGGGTTAGATACGCAGTATTTT. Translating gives CASSLIAGLDTQYF.

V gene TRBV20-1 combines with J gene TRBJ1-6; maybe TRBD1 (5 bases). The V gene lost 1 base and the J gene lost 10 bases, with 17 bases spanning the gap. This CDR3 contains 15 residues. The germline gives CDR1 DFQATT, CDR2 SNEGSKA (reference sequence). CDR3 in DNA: TGCAGTGCTAGAGCTCGGGGACTCTTGGGCTCACCCCTCCACTTT. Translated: CSARARGLLGSPLHF.

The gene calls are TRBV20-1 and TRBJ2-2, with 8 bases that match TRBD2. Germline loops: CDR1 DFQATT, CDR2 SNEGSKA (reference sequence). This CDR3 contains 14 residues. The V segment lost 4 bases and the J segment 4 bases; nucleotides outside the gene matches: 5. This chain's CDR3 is CSAIAGGSTGELFF. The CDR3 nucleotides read TGCAGTGCTATCGCGGGGGGCTCCACCGGGGAGCTGTTTTTT.

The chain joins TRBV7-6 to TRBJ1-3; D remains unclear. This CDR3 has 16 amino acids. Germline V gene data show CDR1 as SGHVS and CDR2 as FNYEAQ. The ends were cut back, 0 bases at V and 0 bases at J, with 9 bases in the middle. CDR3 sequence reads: CASSLARQSSGNTIYF. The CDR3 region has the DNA TGTGCCAGCAGCTTAGCACGGCAGTCCTCTGGAAACACCATATATTTT.

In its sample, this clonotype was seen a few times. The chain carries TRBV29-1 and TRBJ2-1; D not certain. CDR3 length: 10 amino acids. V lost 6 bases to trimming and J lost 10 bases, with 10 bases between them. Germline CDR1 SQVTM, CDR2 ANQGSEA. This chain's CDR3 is CSVKVREQFF. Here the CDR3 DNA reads TGCAGCGTGAAGGTCAGGGAGCAGTTCTTC.